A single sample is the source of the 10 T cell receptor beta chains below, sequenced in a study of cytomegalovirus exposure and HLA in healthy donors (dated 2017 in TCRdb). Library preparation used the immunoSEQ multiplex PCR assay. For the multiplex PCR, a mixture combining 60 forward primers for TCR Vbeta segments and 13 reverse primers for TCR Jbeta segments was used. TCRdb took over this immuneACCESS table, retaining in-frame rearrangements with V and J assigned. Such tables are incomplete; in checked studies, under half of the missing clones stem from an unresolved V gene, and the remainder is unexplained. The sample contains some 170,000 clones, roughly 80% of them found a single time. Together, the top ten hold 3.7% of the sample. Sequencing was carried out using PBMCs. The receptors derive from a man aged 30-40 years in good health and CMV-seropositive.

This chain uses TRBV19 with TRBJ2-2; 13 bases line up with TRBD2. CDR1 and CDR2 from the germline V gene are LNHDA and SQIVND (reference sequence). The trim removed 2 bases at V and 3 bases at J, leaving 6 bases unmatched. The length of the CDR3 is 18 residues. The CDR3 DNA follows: TGTGCCAGTAGTATAACACTAGCGGGGGGGCCAGACACCGGGGAGCTGTTTTTT. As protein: CASSITLAGGPDTGELFF.

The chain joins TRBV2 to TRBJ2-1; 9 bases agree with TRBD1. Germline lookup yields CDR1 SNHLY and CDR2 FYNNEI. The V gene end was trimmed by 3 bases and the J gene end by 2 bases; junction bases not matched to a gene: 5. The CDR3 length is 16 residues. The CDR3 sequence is CASSDPGQGAYNEQFF. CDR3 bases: TGTGCCAGCAGTGACCCGGGACAGGGTGCCTACAATGAGCAGTTCTTC.

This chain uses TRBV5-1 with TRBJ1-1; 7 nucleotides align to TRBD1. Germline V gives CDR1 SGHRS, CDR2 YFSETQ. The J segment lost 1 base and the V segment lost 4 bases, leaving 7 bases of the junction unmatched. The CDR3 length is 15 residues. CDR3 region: CASSRGGTENTEAFF. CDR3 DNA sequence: TGCGCCAGCAGCCGAGGTGGGACAGAGAACACTGAAGCTTTCTTT.

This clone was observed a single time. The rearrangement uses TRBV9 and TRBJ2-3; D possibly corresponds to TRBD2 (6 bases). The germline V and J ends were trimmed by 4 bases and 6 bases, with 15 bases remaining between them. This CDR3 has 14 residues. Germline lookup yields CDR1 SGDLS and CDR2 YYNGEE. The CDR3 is CASSPGLGRDTQYF. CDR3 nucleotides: TGTGCCAGCAGCCCGGGACTTGGGAGGGATACGCAGTATTTT.

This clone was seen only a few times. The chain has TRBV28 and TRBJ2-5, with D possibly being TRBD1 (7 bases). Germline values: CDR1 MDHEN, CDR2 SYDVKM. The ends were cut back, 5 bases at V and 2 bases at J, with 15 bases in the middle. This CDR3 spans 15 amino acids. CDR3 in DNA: TGTGCCAGCAGTCCTCCCAGGGGGGAACAAGAGACCCAGTACTTC. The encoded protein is CASSPPRGEQETQYF.

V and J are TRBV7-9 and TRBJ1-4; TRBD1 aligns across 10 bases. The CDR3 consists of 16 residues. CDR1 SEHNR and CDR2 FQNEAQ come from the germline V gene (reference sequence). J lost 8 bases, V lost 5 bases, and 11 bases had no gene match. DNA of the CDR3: TGTGCCAGCAGCCGGGACAGGGGATTGTCTGGGGAAAAACTGTTTTTT. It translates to CASSRDRGLSGEKLFF. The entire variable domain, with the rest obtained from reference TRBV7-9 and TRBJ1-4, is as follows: DTGVSQNPRHKITKRGQNVTFRCDPISEHNRLYWYRQTLGQGPEFLTYFQNEAQLEKSRLLSDRFSAERPKGSFSTLEIQRTEQGDSAMYLCASSRDRGLSGEKLFFGSGTQLSVL.

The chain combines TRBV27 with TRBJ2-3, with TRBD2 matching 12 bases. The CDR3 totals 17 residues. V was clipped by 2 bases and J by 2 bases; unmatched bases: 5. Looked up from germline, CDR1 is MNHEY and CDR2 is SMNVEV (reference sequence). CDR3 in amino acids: CASSLLAGGRPTDTQYF. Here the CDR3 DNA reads TGTGCCAGCAGTTTACTAGCGGGGGGGCGTCCCACAGATACGCAGTATTTT.

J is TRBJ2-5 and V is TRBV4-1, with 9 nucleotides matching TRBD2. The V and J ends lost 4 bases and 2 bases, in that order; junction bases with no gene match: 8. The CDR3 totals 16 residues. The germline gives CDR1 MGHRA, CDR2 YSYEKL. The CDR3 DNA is TGCGCCAGCAGCCCCCGATGGGCGGGGGGGCAAGAGACCCAGTACTTC. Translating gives CASSPRWAGGQETQYF.

CDR3 DNA sequence: TGTGCCAGCAGCCCTCGGACTACCCGGGATGGCTACACCTTC. This gives the protein CASSPRTTRDGYTF. J is TRBJ1-2 and V is TRBV9; D is unresolved. V dropped 4 bases and J dropped 6 bases, with 16 bases sitting between them. The CDR3 contains 14 residues. In germline, CDR1 is SGDLS, CDR2 YYNGEE.

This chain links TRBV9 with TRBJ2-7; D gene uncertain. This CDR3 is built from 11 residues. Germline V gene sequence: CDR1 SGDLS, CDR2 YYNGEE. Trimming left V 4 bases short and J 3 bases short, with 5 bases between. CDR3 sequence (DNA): TGTGCCAGCAGCCCCCACTACGAGCAGTACTTC. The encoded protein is CASSPHYEQYF.